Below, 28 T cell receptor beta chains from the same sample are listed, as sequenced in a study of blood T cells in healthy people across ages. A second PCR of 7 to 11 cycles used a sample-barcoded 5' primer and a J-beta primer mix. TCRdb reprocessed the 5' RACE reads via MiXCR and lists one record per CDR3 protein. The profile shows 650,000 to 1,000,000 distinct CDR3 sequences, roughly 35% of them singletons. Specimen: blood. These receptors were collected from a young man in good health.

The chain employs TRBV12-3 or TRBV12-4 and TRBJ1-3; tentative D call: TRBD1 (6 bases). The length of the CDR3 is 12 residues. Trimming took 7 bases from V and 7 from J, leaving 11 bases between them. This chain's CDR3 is CASIGGPNTIYF. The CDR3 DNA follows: TGTGCCAGCATCGGGGGGCCGAACACCATATATTTT.

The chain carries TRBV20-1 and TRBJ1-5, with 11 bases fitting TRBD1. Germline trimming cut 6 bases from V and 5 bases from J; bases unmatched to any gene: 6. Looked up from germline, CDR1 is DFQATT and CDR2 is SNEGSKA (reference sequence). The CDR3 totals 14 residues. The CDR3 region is CSAARTGGYQPQHF. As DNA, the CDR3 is TGCAGTGCAGCCCGGACAGGGGGCTATCAGCCCCAGCATTTT.

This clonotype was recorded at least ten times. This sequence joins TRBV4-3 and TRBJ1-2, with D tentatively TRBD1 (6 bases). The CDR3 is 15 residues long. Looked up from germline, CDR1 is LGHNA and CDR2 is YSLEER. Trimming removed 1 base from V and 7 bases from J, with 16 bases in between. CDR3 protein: CASSQGVGTGTGYTF. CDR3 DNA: TGCGCCAGCAGCCAAGGAGTAGGTACAGGGACTGGCTACACCTTC.

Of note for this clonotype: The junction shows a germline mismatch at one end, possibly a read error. The CDR3 coding sequence is TGTACCAGCAGTACGCATCCGACAGGGGGGTGGACCCAGTACTTC. This sequence encodes CTSSTHPTGGWTQYF. The V and J genes are TRBV12-3 or TRBV12-4 and TRBJ2-7; 9 bases match TRBD1. The tail of the sequence fits TRBJ2-5 better, so the J call may be wrong. CDR3 length: 15 amino acids.

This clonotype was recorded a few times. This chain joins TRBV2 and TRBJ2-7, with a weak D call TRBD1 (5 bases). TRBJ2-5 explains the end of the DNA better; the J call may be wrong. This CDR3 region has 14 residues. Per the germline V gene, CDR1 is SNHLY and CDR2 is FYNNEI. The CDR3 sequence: CASSEGRGPETQYF. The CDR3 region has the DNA TGTGCCAGCAGTGAAGGAAGGGGTCCGGAGACCCAGTACTTC.

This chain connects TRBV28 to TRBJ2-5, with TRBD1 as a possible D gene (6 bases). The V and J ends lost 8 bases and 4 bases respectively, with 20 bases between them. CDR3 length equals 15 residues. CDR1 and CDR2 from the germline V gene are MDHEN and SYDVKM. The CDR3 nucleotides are TGTGCCAGCCCACCCACAGGGCAGAGGGGAGAGACCCAGTACTTC. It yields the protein CASPPTGQRGETQYF.

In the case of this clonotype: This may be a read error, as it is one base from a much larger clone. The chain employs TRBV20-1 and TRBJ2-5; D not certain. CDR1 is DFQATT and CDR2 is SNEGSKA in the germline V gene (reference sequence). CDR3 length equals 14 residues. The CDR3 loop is CSAREAPIQGTQYF. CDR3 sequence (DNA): TGCAGTGCTAGAGAGGCGCCTATCCAAGGGACCCAGTACTTC.

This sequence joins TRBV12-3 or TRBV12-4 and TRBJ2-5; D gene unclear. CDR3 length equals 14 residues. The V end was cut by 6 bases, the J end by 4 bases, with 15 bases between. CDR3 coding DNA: TGTGCCAGCAGCTATCCCCCGATAGGAGAGACCCAGTACTTC. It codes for CASSYPPIGETQYF.

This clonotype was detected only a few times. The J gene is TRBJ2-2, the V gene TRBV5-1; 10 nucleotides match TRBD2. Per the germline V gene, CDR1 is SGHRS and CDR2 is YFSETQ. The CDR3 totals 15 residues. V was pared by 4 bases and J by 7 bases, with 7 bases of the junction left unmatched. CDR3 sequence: CASSLLAGADGELFF. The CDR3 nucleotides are TGCGCCAGCAGCCTCCTAGCGGGGGCAGACGGGGAGCTGTTTTTT.

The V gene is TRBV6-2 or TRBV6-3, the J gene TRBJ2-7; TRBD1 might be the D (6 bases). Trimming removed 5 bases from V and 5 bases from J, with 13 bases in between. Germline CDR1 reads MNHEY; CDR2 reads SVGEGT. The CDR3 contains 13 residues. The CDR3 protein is CASSDTGSHEQYF. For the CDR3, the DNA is TGTGCCAGCAGTGACACAGGGTCCCACGAGCAGTACTTC.

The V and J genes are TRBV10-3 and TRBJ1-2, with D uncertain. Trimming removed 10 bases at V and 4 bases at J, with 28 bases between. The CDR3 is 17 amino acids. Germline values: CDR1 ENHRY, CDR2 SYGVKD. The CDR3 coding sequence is TGTGCCACGGGGAAGGGTGGCGTATTGTATCTGAGCTATGGCTACACCTTC. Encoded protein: CATGKGGVLYLSYGYTF.

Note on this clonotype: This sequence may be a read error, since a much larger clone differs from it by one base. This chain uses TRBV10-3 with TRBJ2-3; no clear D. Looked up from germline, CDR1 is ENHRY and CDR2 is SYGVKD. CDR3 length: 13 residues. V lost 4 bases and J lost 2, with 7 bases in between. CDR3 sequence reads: CAISVSVTDTQYF. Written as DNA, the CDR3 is TGTGCCATCAGTGTTTCAGTCACAGATACGCAGTATTTT.

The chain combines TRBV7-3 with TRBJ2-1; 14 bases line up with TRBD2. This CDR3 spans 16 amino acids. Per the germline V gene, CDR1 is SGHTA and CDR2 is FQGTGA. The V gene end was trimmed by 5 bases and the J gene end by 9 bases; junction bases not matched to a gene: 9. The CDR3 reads CASSPTGTSGGAEQFF. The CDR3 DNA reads TGTGCCAGCAGCCCCACCGGGACTAGCGGGGGTGCTGAGCAGTTCTTC.

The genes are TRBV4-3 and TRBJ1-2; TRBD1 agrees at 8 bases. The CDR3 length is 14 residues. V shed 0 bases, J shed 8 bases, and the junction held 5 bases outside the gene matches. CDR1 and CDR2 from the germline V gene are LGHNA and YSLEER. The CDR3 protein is CASSQEGYRGGYTF. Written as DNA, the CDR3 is TGCGCCAGCAGCCAAGAAGGGTACAGGGGGGGCTACACCTTC.

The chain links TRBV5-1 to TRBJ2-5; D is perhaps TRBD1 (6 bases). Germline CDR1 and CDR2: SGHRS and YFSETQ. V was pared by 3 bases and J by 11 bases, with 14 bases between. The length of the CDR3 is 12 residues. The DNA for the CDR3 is TGCGCCAGCAGCTCCACAGGGATAGGGCAGTACTTC. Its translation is CASSSTGIGQYF. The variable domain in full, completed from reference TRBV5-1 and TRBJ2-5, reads KAGVTQTPRYLIKTRGQQVTLSCSPISGHRSVSWYQQTPGQGLQFLFEYFSETQRNKGNFPGRFSGRQFSNSRSEMNVSTLELGDSALYLCASSSTGIGQYFGPGTRLLVL.

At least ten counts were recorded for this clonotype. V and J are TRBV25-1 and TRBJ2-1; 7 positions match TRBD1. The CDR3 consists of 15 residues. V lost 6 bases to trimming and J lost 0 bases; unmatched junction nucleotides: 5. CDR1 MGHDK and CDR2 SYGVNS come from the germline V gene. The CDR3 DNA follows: TGTGCCAGCAGCCGGGACAGTACCTCCTACAATGAGCAGTTCTTC. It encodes CASSRDSTSYNEQFF.

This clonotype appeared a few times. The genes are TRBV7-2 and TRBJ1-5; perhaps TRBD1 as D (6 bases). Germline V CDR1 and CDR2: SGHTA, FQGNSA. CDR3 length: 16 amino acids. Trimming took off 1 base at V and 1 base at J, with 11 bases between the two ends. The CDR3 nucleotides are TGTGCCAGCAGCTTAGTCACGGGGGCGAGCAATCAGCCCCAGCATTTT. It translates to CASSLVTGASNQPQHF.

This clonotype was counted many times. The CDR3 DNA follows: TGTGCCAGCAGTGAAGCGCTTTCATACGAGCAGTACTTC. This sequence encodes CASSEALSYEQYF. The chain is built from TRBV2 and TRBJ2-7; D ambiguous. The V end lost 0 bases, the J end lost 4 bases, and 7 bases lay between the germline ends. The length of the CDR3 is 13 residues. CDR1 and CDR2 (germline): SNHLY, FYNNEI.

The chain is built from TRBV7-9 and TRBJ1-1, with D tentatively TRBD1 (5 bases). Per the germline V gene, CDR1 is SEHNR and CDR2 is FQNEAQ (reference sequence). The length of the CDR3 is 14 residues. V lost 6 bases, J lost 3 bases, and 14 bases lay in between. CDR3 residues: CASSPRVTDTEAFF. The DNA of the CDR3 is TGTGCCAGCAGTCCCAGGGTTACGGACACTGAAGCTTTCTTT.

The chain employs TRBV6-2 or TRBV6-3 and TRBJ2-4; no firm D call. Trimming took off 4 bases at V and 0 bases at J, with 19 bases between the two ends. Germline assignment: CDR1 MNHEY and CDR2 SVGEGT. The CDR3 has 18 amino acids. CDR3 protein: CASSSLRLRKIAKNIQYF. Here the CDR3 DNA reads TGTGCCAGCAGTTCACTGAGGCTACGCAAAATAGCCAAAAACATTCAGTACTTC.

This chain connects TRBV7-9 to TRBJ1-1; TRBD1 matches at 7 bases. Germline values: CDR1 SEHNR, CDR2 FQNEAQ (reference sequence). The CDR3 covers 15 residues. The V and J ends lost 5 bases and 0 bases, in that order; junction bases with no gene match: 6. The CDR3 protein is CASSQHRGVNTEAFF. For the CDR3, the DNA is TGTGCCAGCAGCCAACACAGGGGTGTGAACACTGAAGCTTTCTTT.

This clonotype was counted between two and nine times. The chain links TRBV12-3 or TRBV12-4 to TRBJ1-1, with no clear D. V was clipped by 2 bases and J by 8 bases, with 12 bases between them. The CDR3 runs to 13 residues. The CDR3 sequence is CASSLRGRSEAFF. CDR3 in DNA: TGTGCCAGCAGTTTACGGGGTAGGAGCGAAGCTTTCTTT.

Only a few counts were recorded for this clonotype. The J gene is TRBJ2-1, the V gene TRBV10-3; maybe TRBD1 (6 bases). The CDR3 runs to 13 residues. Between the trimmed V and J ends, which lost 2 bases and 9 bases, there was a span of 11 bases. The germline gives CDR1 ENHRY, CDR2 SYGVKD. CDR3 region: CAISEQQGSEQFF. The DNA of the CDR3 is TGTGCCATCAGTGAGCAACAGGGCAGTGAGCAGTTCTTC.

The CDR3 here is CASSYRDIKQETQYF. The CDR3 DNA sequence: TGTGCCAGCAGTTACCGTGACATTAAACAAGAGACCCAGTACTTC. The chain combines TRBV6-5 with TRBJ2-5; D uncertain. This CDR3 is built from 15 residues. Trimming removed 2 bases from V and 2 bases from J, with 12 bases in between. CDR1 and CDR2 from the germline V gene are MNHEY and SVGAGI.

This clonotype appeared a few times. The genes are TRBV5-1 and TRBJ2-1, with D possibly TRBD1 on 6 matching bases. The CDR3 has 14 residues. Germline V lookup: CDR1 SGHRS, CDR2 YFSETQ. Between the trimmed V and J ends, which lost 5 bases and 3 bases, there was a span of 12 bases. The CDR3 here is CASRGSGDYNEQFF. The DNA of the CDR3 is TGCGCCAGCAGGGGGTCAGGGGACTACAATGAGCAGTTCTTC.

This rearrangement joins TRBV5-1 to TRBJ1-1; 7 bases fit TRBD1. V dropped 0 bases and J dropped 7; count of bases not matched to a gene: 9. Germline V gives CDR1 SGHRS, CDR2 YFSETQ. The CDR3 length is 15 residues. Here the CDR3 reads CASSLVVGGEGEAFF. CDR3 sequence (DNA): TGCGCCAGCAGCTTGGTGGTAGGGGGCGAGGGTGAAGCTTTCTTT.

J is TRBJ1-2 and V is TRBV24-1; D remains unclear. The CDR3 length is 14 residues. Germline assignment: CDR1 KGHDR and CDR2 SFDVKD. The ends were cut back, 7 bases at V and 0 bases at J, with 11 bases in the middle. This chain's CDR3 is CATRDPVTNYGYTF. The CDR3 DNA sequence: TGTGCCACCAGGGATCCAGTGACTAACTATGGCTACACCTTC.

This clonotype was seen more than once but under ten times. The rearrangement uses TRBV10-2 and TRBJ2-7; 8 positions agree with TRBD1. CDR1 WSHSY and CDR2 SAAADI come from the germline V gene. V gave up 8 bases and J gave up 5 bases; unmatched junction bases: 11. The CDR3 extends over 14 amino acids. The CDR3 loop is CASAVSRGLNEQYF. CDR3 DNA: TGCGCCAGCGCAGTCTCCAGGGGGCTAAACGAGCAGTACTTC.